Presented here are 6 T cell receptor beta chains from one specimen sequenced in a study of graft-versus-host responses after intestinal transplantation. Using immunoSEQ multiplex PCR, the repertoire was profiled, and TCRdb retains in-frame clones only, with some absent. The sample has about 96,000 clones, just under 95% seen once; the top ten hold roughly 0.31%. For these receptors, no antigen is known. This specimen consisted of unstimulated CD4+ T cells sorted from spleen or lymph node cells, obtained before intestinal transplant. Receptors were obtained from a human donor who received an intestinal transplant.

The V and J genes are TRBV7-9 and TRBJ2-3; unclear D gene. V was shortened by 5 bases and J by 6 bases, with 9 bases between the two germline ends. CDR1 is SEHNR and CDR2 is FQNEAQ in the germline V gene (reference sequence). The CDR3 consists of 12 residues. CDR3 coding DNA: TGTGCCAGCAGCCTCTCAATCGATACGCAGTATTTT. Protein product: CASSLSIDTQYF.

This chain's CDR3 is CASSLQGSNQPQHF. The CDR3 DNA reads as TGTGCCAGCAGTTTACAGGGTAGCAATCAGCCCCAGCATTTT. V usage is TRBV6-5 and J usage is TRBJ1-5; D possibly corresponds to TRBD1 (6 bases). Between the trimmed V and J ends, which lost 4 bases and 0 bases, there was a span of 7 bases. The length of the CDR3 is 14 residues. The V gene's germline CDR1 is MNHEY and CDR2 SVGAGI.

This rearrangement joins TRBV11-2 to TRBJ1-4; TRBD1 agrees at 11 bases. The CDR3 is 17 amino acids. V gave up 0 bases and J gave up 7 bases; unmatched junction bases: 7. CDR1 and CDR2 (germline): SGHAT, FQNNGV. This chain's CDR3 is CASSLDFGDRGIEKLFF. CDR3 coding DNA: TGTGCCAGCAGCTTAGATTTTGGGGACAGGGGGATTGAAAAACTGTTTTTT.

The genes are TRBV5-1 and TRBJ2-1, with TRBD1 matching 7 bases. This CDR3 is built from 14 residues. The junction had 6 bases not matched to a gene; V was cut back by 3 bases and J by 6 bases. Germline V gene sequence: CDR1 SGHRS, CDR2 YFSETQ. CDR3 protein: CASSSRQGSNEQFF. In nucleotides, the CDR3 is TGCGCCAGCAGCTCTCGACAGGGTTCCAATGAGCAGTTCTTC.

The rearrangement uses TRBV7-9 and TRBJ2-7; D perhaps matches TRBD2 (6 bases). CDR3 length equals 15 residues. Deletions cut 6 bases from V and 9 bases from J, with 24 bases between. Germline lookup yields CDR1 SEHNR and CDR2 FQNEAQ (reference sequence). The CDR3 loop reads CASRESGALGTRQYF. CDR3 sequence (DNA): TGTGCCAGCAGGGAATCCGGGGCCCTGGGGACTCGGCAGTACTTC.

The J gene is TRBJ1-2, the V gene TRBV2; D is undetermined. Germline V gene data show CDR1 as SNHLY and CDR2 as FYNNEI. CDR3 length: 13 amino acids. CDR3 sequence: CVSTVQRDYGYTF. The CDR3 nucleotides are TGTGTGTCAACAGTCCAAAGGGACTATGGCTACACCTTC.